Listed below are T cell receptor beta chains from one sample, sequenced in a study of neurological immune-mediated disorders. TCRdb re-analysed the 5' RACE reads in MiXCR, keeping a single row per CDR3 protein. The sample holds more than 35,000 distinct CDR3 sequences, about 6.9% seen once. The sample comprised CD4+ T cells from blood. The receptors were sampled from a woman between 35 and 50 years old in good health. Both conserved end residues are part of each CDR3. D genes are given only for firm matches. Where a row states a size, it is once, few, many or the class of an expanded clone; other rows omit it.

.	TRBV7-9	14	TRBJ1-6	many	CASSHDRNNSPLHF	TGTGCCAGCAGCCATGACAGGAATAATTCACCCCTCCACTTT
.	TRBV5-1	14	TRBJ2-3	many	CASSQSGSTDTQYF	TGCGCCAGCAGTCAAAGCGGGAGCACAGATACGCAGTATTTT
.	TRBV7-8	12	TRBJ1-5	many	CASSLAGRPQHF	TGTGCCAGCAGTCTAGCAGGCCGGCCCCAGCATTTT
TRBD2	TRBV7-8	20	TRBJ2-3	many	CASSYPGLAGVGRGTDTQYF	TGTGCCAGCAGCTACCCGGGACTAGCGGGAGTGGGGAGAGGCACAGATACGCAGTATTTT
TRBD2	TRBV28	15	TRBJ2-1	many	CASKVPGLELSEQFF	TGTGCCAGCAAGGTACCGGGACTAGAGCTCTCTGAGCAGTTCTTC
TRBD1	TRBV9	16	TRBJ2-2	.	CASSVGQGVISGELFF	TGTGCCAGCAGCGTCGGACAGGGAGTGATTTCCGGGGAGCTGTTTTTT
.	TRBV5-1	14	TRBJ1-2	many	CASSQTDPNYGYTF	TGCGCCAGCAGCCAGACGGACCCTAACTATGGCTACACCTTC
TRBD2	TRBV29-1	13	TRBJ2-7	many	CSVPRGGSGEQYF	TGCAGCGTTCCACGGGGGGGGTCGGGAGAGCAGTACTTC
TRBD2	TRBV28	20	TRBJ2-2	many	CASSAPGGYFTPHDTGELFF	TGTGCCAGCAGTGCCCCCGGGGGGTACTTTACTCCACACGACACCGGGGAGCTGTTTTTT
.	TRBV5-1	15	TRBJ2-2	many	CASSLGRLDTGELFF	TGCGCCAGCAGCTTGGGAAGACTAGACACCGGGGAGCTGTTTTTT
TRBD2	TRBV29-1	12	TRBJ2-5	many	CSVAGVQETQYF	TGCAGTGTAGCGGGAGTTCAAGAGACCCAGTACTTC
.	TRBV10-1	16	TRBJ2-5	many	CASSESRGVGRETQYF	TGCGCCAGCAGTGAGTCCCGGGGCGTCGGAAGGGAGACCCAGTACTTC
.	TRBV7-8	11	TRBJ2-1	many	CASSLVAEQFF	TGTGCCAGCAGCTTAGTGGCTGAGCAGTTCTTC
TRBD1	TRBV20-1	14	TRBJ2-7	many	CSASPGTGPYEQYF	TGCAGTGCTAGCCCCGGGACAGGCCCCTACGAGCAGTACTTC
.	TRBV21-1	17	TRBJ1-5	many	CASSPRGRVGSNQPQHF	TGTGCCAGCAGCCCTCGGGGCAGGGTTGGTAGCAATCAGCCCCAGCATTTT
.	TRBV10-2	11	TRBJ1-5	many	CASRGTGPQHF	TGCGCCAGTCGGGGGACCGGCCCCCAGCATTTT
.	TRBV5-1	14	TRBJ2-1	many	CASSLDSVYNEQFF	TGCGCCAGCAGCTTGGATTCCGTGTACAATGAGCAGTTCTTC
.	TRBV7-9	15	TRBJ2-1	many	CASSLPGTSFNEQFF	TGTGCCAGCAGCTTACCCGGGACGTCCTTCAATGAGCAGTTCTTC
.	TRBV19	13	TRBJ1-4	medium-sized	CASHLATNEKLFF	TGTGCCAGTCATCTTGCAACTAATGAAAAACTGTTTTTT
TRBD2	TRBV29-1	15	TRBJ2-7	medium-sized	CSVGPGGGRAYEQYF	TGCAGCGTTGGCCCCGGGGGCGGGAGGGCCTACGAGCAGTACTTC
.	TRBV25-1	13	TRBJ1-2	many	CASSVGGLSGYTF	TGTGCCAGCAGTGTAGGTGGTCTCTCGGGCTACACCTTC
.	TRBV28	13	TRBJ2-7	many	CASRSTGEYEQYF	TGTGCCAGCAGGTCGACAGGAGAATACGAGCAGTACTTC
.	TRBV5-1	12	TRBJ2-5	many	CASSFDQETQYF	TGCGCCAGCAGCTTTGATCAAGAGACCCAGTACTTC
TRBD1	TRBV6-2/TRBV6-3	15	TRBJ2-5	many	CASSGQDRSVETQYF	TGTGCCAGCAGTGGCCAGGACAGGTCGGTAGAGACCCAGTACTTC
.	TRBV7-9	15	TRBJ2-2	many	CASKDEAGDTGELFF	TGTGCCAGCAAAGACGAGGCAGGGGACACCGGGGAGCTGTTTTTT
.	TRBV2	12	TRBJ2-5	many	CATGDRLETQYF	TGTGCCACGGGAGACAGATTGGAGACCCAGTACTTC
TRBD2	TRBV6-2/TRBV6-3	17	TRBJ2-5	many	CASSYSPLAADQETQYF	TGTGCCAGCAGTTACTCTCCCCTAGCGGCGGACCAAGAGACCCAGTACTTC
TRBD2	TRBV4-2	16	TRBJ2-7	many	CASSQGGTLLSYEQYF	TGTGCCAGCAGCCAGGGAGGGACTTTGCTCTCCTACGAGCAGTACTTC
TRBD1	TRBV5-1	16	TRBJ2-3	.	CAISPRIDRVQDTQYF	TGCGCCATCAGCCCCCGTATCGACAGGGTGCAAGATACGCAGTATTTT